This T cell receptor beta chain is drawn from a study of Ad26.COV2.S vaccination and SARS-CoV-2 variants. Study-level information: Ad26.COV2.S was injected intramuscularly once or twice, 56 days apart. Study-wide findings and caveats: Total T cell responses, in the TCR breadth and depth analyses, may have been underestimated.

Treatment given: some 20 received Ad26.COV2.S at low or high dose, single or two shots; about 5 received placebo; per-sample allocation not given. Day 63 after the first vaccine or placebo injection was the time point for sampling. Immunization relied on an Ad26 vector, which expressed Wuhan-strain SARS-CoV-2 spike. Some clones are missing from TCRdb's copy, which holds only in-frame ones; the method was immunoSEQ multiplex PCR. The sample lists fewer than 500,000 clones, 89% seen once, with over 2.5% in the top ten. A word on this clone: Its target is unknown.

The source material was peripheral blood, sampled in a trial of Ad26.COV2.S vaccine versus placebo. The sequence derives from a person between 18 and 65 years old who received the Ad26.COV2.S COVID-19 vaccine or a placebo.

The CDR3 spells CASSLTGGSDIYNEQFF. The DNA of the CDR3 is TGTGCCAGCAGCTTAACGGGGGGATCCGACATATACAATGAGCAGTTCTTC. The gene calls are TRBV7-3 and TRBJ2-1; TRBD2 is a possible D gene (6 bases). The CDR3 sequence is 17 residues long. Germline CDR1 reads SGHTA; CDR2 reads FQGTGA. V was clipped by 0 bases and J by 4 bases, with 16 bases between them. Full variable domain (remainder filled in from reference TRBV7-3 and TRBJ2-1): GAGVSQTPSNKVTEKGKYVELRCDPISGHTALYWYRQSLGQGPEFLIYFQGTGAADDSGLPNDRFFAVRPEGSVSTLKIQRTERGDSAVYLCASSLTGGSDIYNEQFFGPGTRLTVL.